The clone carrying this TCR beta chain was seen a single time. Its antigen is still unknown. Profiles of TCR beta VDJ and CDR3 were generated from a genomic DNA template. Using its own MiXCR run on the reads, TCRdb lists one record per CDR3 protein. Among approximately 81,000 distinct CDR3 sequences listed, approximately 46% were seen once. The data were obtained in a study of CD8+CD57+ T cells in acquired aplastic anemia. Turning to the study itself: Sorted CD4+ and CD8+ cells gave an average of approximately 3 ug of DNA. Healthy donors had, on average, around 11 million reads for their CD4+ cells. Study results and limitations: The CD8+ Simpson's diversity of patients and controls was not significantly different. Patients and controls shared just under 30 CD8+ CDR3 sequences.

The germline gives CDR1 ENHRY, CDR2 SYGVKD. This CDR3 contains 17 residues. V gave up 2 bases and J gave up 2 bases, with 18 bases separating them. This TCR came from a human donor in good health, serving as a control. The J gene is TRBJ1-2, the V gene TRBV10-3, with a tentative D call TRBD1 (5 bases). Sequenced material: sorted CD4+, CD8+, or CD8+CD57+ T cells (not recorded which) from PBMCs. Written as DNA, the CDR3 is TGTGCCATCAGTGAGGAGGGGTTGCGGGACGAGAACTATGGCTACACCTTC. Protein product: CAISEEGLRDENYGYTF.